The 23 T cell receptor beta chains listed next were all sequenced from one sample in a study of vaccination effects on CD4 cells after COVID-19. No cognate antigen is known for these TCRs. CD4+ T cell isolation took place after about nine days of culture. Either the mRNA-1273 or the BNT162b2 vaccine was given to participants as two doses. The method was immunoSEQ multiplex PCR; TCRdb's version includes in-frame clones alone and lacks a portion of them. The sample consists of 47,000 or so clones, 55% to 75% of them appearing once. The sequencing here drew on CD4+ T cells from PBMCs cultured without peptide, taken after COVID-19 vaccination. The origin of the receptors is a human donor who received a COVID-19 vaccine.

The chain combines TRBV5-1 with TRBJ2-7; 10 nucleotides line up with TRBD2. Germline V gives CDR1 SGHRS, CDR2 YFSETQ. The CDR3 is 16 residues long. V lost 3 bases, J lost 3 bases, and 9 bases stayed unmatched. CDR3 loop: CASSSSIAGGLYEQYF. The CDR3 region has the DNA TGCGCCAGCAGCTCCTCAATAGCGGGGGGCCTCTACGAGCAGTACTTC.

This clone was recorded a few times. The chain combines TRBV6-5 with TRBJ1-2; TRBD1 is a possible D gene (5 bases). Germline V gene lookup returns CDR1 MNHEY and CDR2 SVGAGI. The CDR3 extends over 14 amino acids. Trimming took off 6 bases at V and 5 bases at J, with 16 bases between the two ends. The CDR3 loop is CASSSPAGGYGYTF. The CDR3 region has the DNA TGTGCCAGCAGCAGCCCGGCCGGGGGATATGGCTACACCTTC.

The CDR3 reads CASSVTKGGGATDTQYF. The CDR3 DNA reads TGTGCCAGCAGTGTGACCAAAGGCGGGGGGGCCACGGATACGCAGTATTTT. The chain carries TRBV6-1 and TRBJ2-3; 9 bases fit TRBD2. CDR3 size: 17 residues. In germline, CDR1 is MNHNS, CDR2 SASEGT. Trimming at V came to 4 bases and at J to 6 bases, leaving 14 bases not matched to a gene.

The chain is built from TRBV5-1 and TRBJ1-2, with TRBD1 matching over 7 bases. The CDR3 is 15 amino acids. The V and J ends lost 4 bases and 0 bases, in that order; junction bases with no gene match: 6. Germline CDR1 is SGHRS and CDR2 is YFSETQ. The DNA for the CDR3 is TGCGCCAGCAGCGAACAGGGGAGTCCTAACTATGGCTACACCTTC. Translation gives CASSEQGSPNYGYTF. Drawing the rest from reference TRBV5-1 and TRBJ1-2, the complete variable domain is KAGVTQTPRYLIKTRGQQVTLSCSPISGHRSVSWYQQTPGQGLQFLFEYFSETQRNKGNFPGRFSGRQFSNSRSEMNVSTLELGDSALYLCASSEQGSPNYGYTFGSGTRLTVV.

V usage is TRBV6-6 and J usage is TRBJ2-2; no reliable D call. CDR1 and CDR2 from the germline V gene are MNHNY and SVGAGI (reference sequence). Trimming took off 4 bases at V and 2 bases at J, with 11 bases between the two ends. The CDR3 is 15 amino acids. CDR3 sequence reads: CASSWGVGNTGELFF. As DNA, the CDR3 is TGTGCCAGCAGTTGGGGTGTGGGAAACACCGGGGAGCTGTTTTTT.

This clone was seen a few times. The chain joins TRBV11-3 to TRBJ2-1; D unresolved. V lost 0 bases and J lost 8, with 17 bases in between. The CDR3 contains 16 residues. Germline V lookup: CDR1 SGHNT, CDR2 YENEEA. The CDR3 loop reads CASSLDRGVESHEQFF. DNA of the CDR3: TGTGCCAGCAGCTTAGATCGAGGTGTCGAGTCACATGAGCAGTTCTTC.

The chain links TRBV13 to TRBJ2-1, with D unresolved. Trimming pared 6 bases from V and 4 bases from J, leaving 10 bases between. This CDR3 has 13 residues. Germline V gene lookup returns CDR1 PRHDT and CDR2 FYEKMQ (reference sequence). The CDR3 sequence is CASSPSRYNEQFF. Written as DNA, the CDR3 is TGTGCCAGCAGTCCTTCGAGATACAATGAGCAGTTCTTC. The whole variable domain, remainder taken from reference TRBV13 and TRBJ2-1, is AAGVIQSPRHLIKEKRETATLKCYPIPRHDTVYWYQQGPGQDPQFLISFYEKMQSDKGSIPDRFSAQQFSDYHSELNMSSLELGDSALYFCASSPSRYNEQFFGPGTRLTVL.

The chain recombines TRBV19 with TRBJ1-4; D remains unclear. The V end lost 1 base, the J end lost 0 bases, and 12 bases lay between the germline ends. CDR3 size: 17 residues. CDR1 LNHDA and CDR2 SQIVND come from the germline V gene (reference sequence). The CDR3 loop is CASSIVLGFATNEKLFF. In nucleotides, the CDR3 is TGTGCCAGTAGTATAGTTCTGGGATTTGCAACTAATGAAAAACTGTTTTTT.

The chain joins TRBV20-1 to TRBJ1-1; perhaps TRBD1 as D (5 bases). The CDR3 has 12 residues. CDR1 is DFQATT, CDR2 SNEGSKA, per germline (reference sequence). V was cut by 3 bases and J by 6 bases, with 11 bases left in between. As DNA, the CDR3 is TGCAGTGCTAGTCTAAGGGGTCCTGAAGCTTTCTTT. Translating it yields CSASLRGPEAFF.

The rearrangement joins TRBV9 to TRBJ2-2; no firm D call. CDR1 and CDR2 (germline): SGDLS, YYNGEE. CDR3 size: 12 residues. V was shortened by 0 bases and J by 7 bases, with 4 bases between the two germline ends. CDR3 amino acids: CASSVEGGELFF. CDR3 bases: TGTGCCAGCAGCGTAGAGGGCGGGGAGCTGTTTTTT.

The rearrangement joins TRBV6-5 to TRBJ1-3, with a weak D call TRBD1 (6 bases). The CDR3 sequence is 15 residues long. V gave up 4 bases and J gave up 3 bases, with 13 bases separating them. From germline, CDR1 is MNHEY and CDR2 SVGAGI. CDR3 bases: TGTGCCAGCAGTTTAGAGGGGGGGGTTGGAAACACCATATATTTT. It encodes CASSLEGGVGNTIYF.

The V and J genes are TRBV5-1 and TRBJ2-1; possibly TRBD2 for D (7 bases). V lost 0 bases and J 10 bases, leaving 14 bases between the germline ends. The CDR3 is 14 amino acids. CDR1 and CDR2 (germline): SGHRS, YFSETQ. The CDR3 sequence is CASSLVGGAKEQFF. CDR3 in DNA: TGCGCCAGCAGCTTGGTGGGGGGGGCGAAGGAGCAGTTCTTC.

This clone was counted a few times. The V and J genes are TRBV24-1 and TRBJ2-3; maybe TRBD2 (5 bases). From germline, CDR1 is KGHDR and CDR2 SFDVKD. CDR3 length: 13 residues. Trimming stripped 9 bases from V and 0 bases from J, with 9 bases between. The CDR3 DNA reads TGTGCCACCGAGTCGGGGAGCACAGATACGCAGTATTTT. Amino acid sequence: CATESGSTDTQYF.

This chain uses TRBV19 with TRBJ1-2; 9 bases are a match to TRBD1. The V gene's germline CDR1 is LNHDA and CDR2 SQIVND (reference sequence). This CDR3 spans 14 amino acids. V lost 6 bases and J lost 4; bases outside the gene matches: 6. CDR3 region: CASRPGQGFYGYTF. The DNA for the CDR3 is TGTGCCAGTAGACCGGGACAGGGATTCTATGGCTACACCTTC.

The chain uses TRBV19 and TRBJ2-3; 10 bases are a match to TRBD2. Germline V lookup: CDR1 LNHDA, CDR2 SQIVND (reference sequence). The CDR3 length is 17 residues. V shed 3 bases and J 0 bases; nucleotides not matched to a gene: 6. The CDR3 loop is CASSIQASGGSTDTQYF. The CDR3 nucleotides read TGTGCCAGTAGTATTCAGGCTAGCGGGGGTAGCACAGATACGCAGTATTTT.

This clone is a singleton in its sample. The rearrangement links TRBV20-1 to TRBJ2-3, with D possibly matching TRBD2 (6 bases). Germline-derived CDR1 and CDR2 are DFQATT and SNEGSKA (reference sequence). This CDR3 contains 17 residues. V dropped 3 bases and J dropped 0 bases, with 19 bases sitting between them. The DNA of the CDR3 is TGCAGTGCTAGTCGTGTGCGTGGCGGGATGAGCACAGATACGCAGTATTTT. Encoded protein: CSASRVRGGMSTDTQYF.

This chain links TRBV7-8 with TRBJ1-4; the D is unclear. The ends were cut back, 1 base at V and 8 bases at J, with 8 bases in the middle. The germline V gene encodes CDR1 SGHVS and CDR2 FQNEAQ. This CDR3 is built from 13 residues. In DNA, the CDR3 is TGTGCCAGCAGCTTAGGGCGCAGGGAAAAACTGTTTTTT. The encoded protein is CASSLGRREKLFF.

The V call is TRBV10-1, the J call TRBJ2-1, with 10 bases identical to TRBD2. CDR1 and CDR2 from the germline V gene are WNHNN and SYGVQD (reference sequence). V shed 1 base and J 4 bases; nucleotides not matched to a gene: 4. This CDR3 contains 16 residues. The CDR3 reads CASSEYRTSGYNEQFF. The CDR3 region has the DNA TGCGCCAGCAGTGAGTACCGGACTAGCGGATACAATGAGCAGTTCTTC.

This clone is judged medium-sized. The gene calls are TRBV6-5 and TRBJ2-7, with 10 bases lining up with TRBD1. The trim removed 7 bases at V and 2 bases at J, leaving 5 bases unmatched. This CDR3 region has 14 residues. Germline-derived CDR1 and CDR2 are MNHEY and SVGAGI. CDR3 protein: CASTAGQGTYEQYF. In DNA, the CDR3 is TGTGCCAGCACCGCGGGACAGGGGACCTACGAGCAGTACTTC.

This sequence joins TRBV18 and TRBJ2-5; 7 bases align to TRBD2. The germline CDR1 and CDR2 sequences are KGHSH and LQKENI. Unmatched junction bases numbered 3, after V lost 0 bases and J lost 2 bases. This CDR3 is built from 15 residues. The CDR3 nucleotides read TGTGCCAGCTCACCACCGATGGGGGGGCAAGAGACCCAGTACTTC. This translates into CASSPPMGGQETQYF.

The V gene is TRBV6-5, the J gene TRBJ2-3, with D unclear. Trimming removed 6 bases at V and 4 bases at J, with 17 bases between. Looked up from germline, CDR1 is MNHEY and CDR2 is SVGAGI. This CDR3 region has 15 residues. CDR3 nucleotide sequence: TGTGCCAGCAGGCCAGAAGTTTATGGGGCAGATACGCAGTATTTT. It specifies CASRPEVYGADTQYF.

V and J are TRBV21-1 and TRBJ2-7; the DNA was not compared with TRBD2, the D call given in the table. TRBV21-1 is a pseudogene locus. This CDR3 has 16 amino acids. The CDR3 protein is CASSPLPAGVGYEQYF. The CDR3 DNA reads TGTGCCAGCAGCCCCCTACCAGCGGGAGTGGGTTACGAGCAGTACTTC.

This sequence joins TRBV12-3 or TRBV12-4 and TRBJ1-2; maybe TRBD1 (5 bases). The CDR3 consists of 12 residues. Trimming shortened V by 5 bases and J by 5 bases, and 9 bases separated the two germline ends. The CDR3 spells CASSPQAYGYTF. The CDR3 bases are TGTGCCAGCAGTCCACAGGCATATGGCTACACCTTC.